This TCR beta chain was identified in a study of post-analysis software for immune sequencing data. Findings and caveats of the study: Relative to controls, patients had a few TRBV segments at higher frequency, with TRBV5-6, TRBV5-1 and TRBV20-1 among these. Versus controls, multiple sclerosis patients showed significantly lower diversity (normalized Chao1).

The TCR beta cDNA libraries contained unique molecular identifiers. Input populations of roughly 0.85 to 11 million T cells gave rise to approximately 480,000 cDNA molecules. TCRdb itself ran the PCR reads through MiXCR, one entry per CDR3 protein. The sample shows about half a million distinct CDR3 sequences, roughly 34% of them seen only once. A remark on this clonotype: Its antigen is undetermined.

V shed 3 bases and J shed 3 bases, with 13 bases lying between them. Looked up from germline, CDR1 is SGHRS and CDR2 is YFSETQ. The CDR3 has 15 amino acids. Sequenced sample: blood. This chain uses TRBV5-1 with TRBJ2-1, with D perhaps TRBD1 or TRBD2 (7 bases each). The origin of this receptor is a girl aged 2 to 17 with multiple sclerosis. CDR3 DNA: TGCGCCAGCAGCTGGGAGGGGGCGGACTACAATGAGCAGTTCTTC. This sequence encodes CASSWEGADYNEQFF.